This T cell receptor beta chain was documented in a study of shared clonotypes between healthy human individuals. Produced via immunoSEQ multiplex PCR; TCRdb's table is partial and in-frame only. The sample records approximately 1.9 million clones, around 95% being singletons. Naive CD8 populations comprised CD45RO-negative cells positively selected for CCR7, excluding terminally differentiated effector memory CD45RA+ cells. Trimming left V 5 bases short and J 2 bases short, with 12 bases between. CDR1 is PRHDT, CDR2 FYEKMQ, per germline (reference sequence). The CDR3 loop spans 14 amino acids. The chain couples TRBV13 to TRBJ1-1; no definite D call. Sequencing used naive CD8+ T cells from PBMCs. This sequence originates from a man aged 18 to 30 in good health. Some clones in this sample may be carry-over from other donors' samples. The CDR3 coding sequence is TGTGCCAGCAGCCCTCCCGACCGTAACACTGAAGCTTTCTTT. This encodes CASSPPDRNTEAFF.